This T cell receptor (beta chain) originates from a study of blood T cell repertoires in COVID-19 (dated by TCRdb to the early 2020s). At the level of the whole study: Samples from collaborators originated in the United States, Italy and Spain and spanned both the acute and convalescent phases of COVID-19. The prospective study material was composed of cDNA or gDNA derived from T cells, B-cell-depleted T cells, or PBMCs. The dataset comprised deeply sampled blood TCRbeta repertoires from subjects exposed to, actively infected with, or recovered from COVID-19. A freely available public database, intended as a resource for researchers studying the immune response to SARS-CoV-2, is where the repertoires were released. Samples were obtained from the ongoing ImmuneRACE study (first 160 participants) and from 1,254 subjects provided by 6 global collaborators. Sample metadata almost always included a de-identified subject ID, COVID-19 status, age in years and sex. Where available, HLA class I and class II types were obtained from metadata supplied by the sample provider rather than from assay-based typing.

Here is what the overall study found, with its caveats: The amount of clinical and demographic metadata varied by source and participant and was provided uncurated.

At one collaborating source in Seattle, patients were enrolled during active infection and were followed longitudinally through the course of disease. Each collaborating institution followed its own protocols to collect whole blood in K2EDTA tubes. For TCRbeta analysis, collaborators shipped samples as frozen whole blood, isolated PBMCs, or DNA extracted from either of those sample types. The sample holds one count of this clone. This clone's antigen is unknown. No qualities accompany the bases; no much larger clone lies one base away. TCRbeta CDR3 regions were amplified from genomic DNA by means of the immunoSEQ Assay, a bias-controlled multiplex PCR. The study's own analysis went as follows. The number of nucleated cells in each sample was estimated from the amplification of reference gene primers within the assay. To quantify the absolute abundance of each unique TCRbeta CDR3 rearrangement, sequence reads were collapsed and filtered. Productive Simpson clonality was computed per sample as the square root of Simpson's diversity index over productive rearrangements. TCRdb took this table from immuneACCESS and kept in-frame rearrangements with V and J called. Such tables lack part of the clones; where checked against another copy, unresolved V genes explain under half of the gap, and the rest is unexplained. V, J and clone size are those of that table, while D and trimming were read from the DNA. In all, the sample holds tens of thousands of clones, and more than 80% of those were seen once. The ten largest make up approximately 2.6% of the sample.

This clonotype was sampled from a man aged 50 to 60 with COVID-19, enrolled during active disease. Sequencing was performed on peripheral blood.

The DNA sequence is TGTGCCAGCAGCGTAGGTAGACAGGGAGGTCAAGAGACCCAGTACTTC. Its translation is CASSVGRQGGQETQYF. Rearrangement joined TRBV9 to TRBJ2-5, and the D gene may be TRBD1, 7 bases matching. V loses 0 bases of germline sequence and J loses 2 bases, and the interval between the two ends is 14 bases. The CDR3, from cysteine to phenylalanine, totals 16 residues. The kept DNA is CDR3 alone, 48 bases in frame from the first base. From a lookup of the germline V gene, CDR1 and CDR2 are SGDLS and YYNGEE.